This TCR beta chain was sequenced in a study of T cell changes during pregnancy in multiple sclerosis. TCRdb keeps only in-frame clones here, not all; method: immunoSEQ multiplex PCR. The table lists 70,000 to 90,000 clones, 93% of them singletons. J lost 3 bases, V lost 4 bases, and 7 bases had no gene match. From germline, CDR1 is SGDLS and CDR2 YYNGEE. The length of the CDR3 is 15 residues. The rearrangement joins TRBV9 to TRBJ1-5; TRBD1 matches 7 bases. Sample: peripheral blood, taken in the second trimester of pregnancy. The receptor comes from a female donor in good health, enrolled as a control in a pregnancy study. The CDR3 DNA follows: TGTGCCAGCAGCCCCGGGGACAGCTACAATCAGCCCCAGCATTTT. Amino acid sequence: CASSPGDSYNQPQHF. The whole variable domain, filled in from reference TRBV9 and TRBJ1-5, reads DSGVTQTPKHLITATGQRVTLRCSPRSGDLSVYWYQQSLDQGLQFLIQYYNGEERAKGNILERFSAQQFPDLHSELNLSSLELGDSALYFCASSPGDSYNQPQHFGDGTRLSIL.